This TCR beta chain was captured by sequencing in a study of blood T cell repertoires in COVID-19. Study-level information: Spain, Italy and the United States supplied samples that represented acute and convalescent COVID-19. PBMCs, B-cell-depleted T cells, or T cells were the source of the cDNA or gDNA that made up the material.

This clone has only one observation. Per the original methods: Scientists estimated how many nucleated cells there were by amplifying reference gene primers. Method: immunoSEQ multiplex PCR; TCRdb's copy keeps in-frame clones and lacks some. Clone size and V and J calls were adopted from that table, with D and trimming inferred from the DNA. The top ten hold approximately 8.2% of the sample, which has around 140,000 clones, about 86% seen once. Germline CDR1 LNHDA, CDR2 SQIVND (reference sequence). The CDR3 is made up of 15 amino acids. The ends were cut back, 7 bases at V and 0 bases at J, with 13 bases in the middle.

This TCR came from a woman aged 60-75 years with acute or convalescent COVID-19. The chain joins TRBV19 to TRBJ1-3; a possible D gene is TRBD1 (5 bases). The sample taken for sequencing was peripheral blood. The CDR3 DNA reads TGTGCCAGTACCCCGACAGAGAGCTCTGGAAACACCATATATTTT. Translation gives CASTPTESSGNTIYF.